The clone carrying this T cell receptor beta chain was recorded at least ten times. Its target is unknown. This entry is derived from a study of tumor-infiltrating lymphocytes in primary liver carcinoma. Overall study results and limits: Blood trailed tumors significantly in top-250-clone fraction (p = 0.039). Whereas tumor region pairs overlapped more, tumor-adjacent and tumor-blood pairs overlapped less.

This CDR3 region has 16 residues. V shed 0 bases, J shed 3 bases, and the junction held 6 bases outside the gene matches. Germline V gene lookup returns CDR1 LGHNA and CDR2 YSLEER. Blood RNA came from unsorted whole blood; germline DNA was also extracted. No patient had received treatment, and all had chronic HBV infection. The authors made TCR beta cDNA from around 500 ng total RNA with a constant-region primer. TCR beta libraries came from three nested multiplex PCR rounds using slightly modified ARM-PCR. The first two PCR rounds used TRBV1-TRBV30 forward primers with a C-beta reverse primer, 9 to 11 cycles each. TCRdb fed the multiplex PCR reads into MiXCR, producing one record per CDR3 protein. The sample consists of 300,000 to 400,000 distinct CDR3 sequences, 65% of them appearing once.

Sequencing was performed on peripheral blood. This chain links TRBV4-3 with TRBJ2-7; 9 bases line up with TRBD1. The clonotype was recovered from a man aged 40-49 years with primary liver carcinoma and hepatitis B virus infection. As DNA, the CDR3 is TGCGCCAGCAGCCAAGATAGGTCGGGACAGGGCTACGAGCAGTACTTC. Translation: CASSQDRSGQGYEQYF.